The 19 T cell receptor beta chains below come from one sample, sequenced in a study of cytomegalovirus exposure and HLA in healthy donors. Amplification used 60 Vbeta primers and 13 Jbeta primers. Data came from immunoSEQ multiplex PCR; TCRdb stores just in-frame clones and leaves some out. The sample table sets out some 130,000 clones. The specimen was PBMCs. All receptors come from a man aged 18 to 30 in good health and CMV-seronegative.

The J gene is TRBJ1-2, the V gene TRBV6-1, with TRBD1 matching 7 bases. Germline V gene sequence: CDR1 MNHNS, CDR2 SASEGT. This CDR3 contains 13 residues. Trimming took 10 bases from V and 3 from J; bases not matched to a gene: 8. CDR3 sequence (DNA): TGTGCCACTTTTCCAGGGGGATACTATGGCTACACCTTC. Translated: CATFPGGYYGYTF.

The chain recombines TRBV6-6 with TRBJ1-2; 7 nucleotides agree with TRBD1. The ends lost 4 bases at V and 8 bases at J; junction bases unmatched: 4. Per germline, CDR1 MNHNY and CDR2 SVGAGI (reference sequence). This CDR3 comprises 12 residues. CDR3 nucleotides: TGTGCCAGCAGTTTGACAGGGCAGGGCTACACCTTC. It encodes CASSLTGQGYTF.

The rearrangement uses TRBV19 and TRBJ2-7, with D perhaps TRBD2 (6 bases). The V gene lost 9 bases and the J gene lost 2 bases, with 14 bases spanning the gap. Per the germline V gene, CDR1 is LNHDA and CDR2 is SQIVND (reference sequence). The CDR3 loop spans 13 amino acids. The CDR3 DNA sequence: TGTGCCAGCCACTCCGCGGGAACCTACGAGCAGTACTTC. This sequence encodes CASHSAGTYEQYF.

The gene calls are TRBV28 and TRBJ1-1; D possibly corresponds to TRBD1 (5 bases). Trimming stripped 7 bases from V and 11 bases from J, with 14 bases between. Germline V gives CDR1 MDHEN, CDR2 SYDVKM. The CDR3 runs to 11 residues. In DNA form, the CDR3 reads TGTGCCAGCATAACGAGGACATATGCTTTCTTT. Amino acid sequence: CASITRTYAFF.

The CDR3 nucleotides read TGTGCCACCAGCAGGGGAGGGGGTGATGTAGTACCCCTCCACTTT. Translating it yields CATSRGGGDVVPLHF. This rearrangement joins TRBV15 to TRBJ1-6; a weak D match, TRBD1 (6 bases). Trimming removed 3 bases from V and 12 bases from J, with 18 bases in between. CDR1 and CDR2 (germline): LNHNV, YYDKDF (reference sequence). This CDR3 is 15 amino acids long.

The rearrangement uses TRBV7-9 and TRBJ1-1; D is undetermined. V was trimmed by 0 bases and J by 8 bases, leaving 7 bases between them. This CDR3 has 12 amino acids. Germline V gives CDR1 SEHNR, CDR2 FQNEAQ (reference sequence). CDR3 sequence (DNA): TGTGCCAGCAGCTTAGCGCTACCGGAAGCTTTCTTT. This sequence encodes CASSLALPEAFF.

This sequence joins TRBV4-1 and TRBJ2-7; a possible D gene is TRBD2 (6 bases). This CDR3 is 17 amino acids long. Trimming took off 0 bases at V and 0 bases at J, with 15 bases between the two ends. Germline V lookup: CDR1 MGHRA, CDR2 YSYEKL. The CDR3 is CASSQDRSGRGSYEQYF. The CDR3 DNA is TGCGCCAGCAGCCAAGACAGGTCCGGGCGGGGCTCCTACGAGCAGTACTTC.

The chain carries TRBV6-6 and TRBJ2-7; D call uncertain. V lost 6 bases to trimming and J lost 3 bases, with 9 bases between them. CDR3 length: 12 amino acids. Germline lookup yields CDR1 MNHNY and CDR2 SVGAGI (reference sequence). CDR3: CASSSVRYEQYF. For the CDR3, the DNA is TGTGCCAGCAGCTCGGTCCGCTACGAGCAGTACTTC.

This chain's CDR3 is CASSTSGSGGGQETQYF. As DNA, the CDR3 is TGTGCCAGCAGCACTAGCGGGAGTGGGGGGGGCCAAGAGACCCAGTACTTC. This chain connects TRBV7-2 to TRBJ2-5; 11 bases map to TRBD2. Germline V gene lookup returns CDR1 SGHTA and CDR2 FQGNSA. V trimming: 5 bases; J trimming: 1 base; junction bases outside the gene matches: 9. This CDR3 is built from 17 residues.

The rearrangement links TRBV5-1 to TRBJ1-1; 8 nucleotides align to TRBD1. The J segment lost 5 bases and the V segment lost 4 bases, leaving 10 bases of the junction unmatched. The CDR3 runs 15 residues. The germline CDR1 and CDR2 sequences are SGHRS and YFSETQ. CDR3 residues: CASSPETGVATEAFF. The CDR3, as DNA: TGCGCCAGCAGCCCCGAGACAGGGGTGGCGACTGAAGCTTTCTTT.

The chain uses TRBV7-2 and TRBJ1-5; D call uncertain. The germline V and J ends were trimmed by 2 bases and 0 bases, with 8 bases remaining between them. In germline, CDR1 is SGHTA, CDR2 FQGNSA. This CDR3 has 15 amino acids. The CDR3 DNA sequence: TGTGCCAGCAGCTTAAGTCCCTATAGCAATCAGCCCCAGCATTTT. Encoded protein: CASSLSPYSNQPQHF.

This chain uses TRBV4-1 with TRBJ1-5; the D gene is possibly TRBD1 (5 bases). The V gene's germline CDR1 is MGHRA and CDR2 YSYEKL. Trimming took off 0 bases at V and 3 bases at J, with 9 bases between the two ends. The CDR3 spans 15 residues. The CDR3 is CASSQDLTANQPQHF. In DNA form, the CDR3 reads TGCGCCAGCAGCCAAGATCTGACAGCCAATCAGCCCCAGCATTTT.

V and J are TRBV27 and TRBJ2-1, with 10 bases fitting TRBD1. V was clipped by 1 base and J by 8 bases; unmatched bases: 8. This CDR3 is 16 amino acids long. Germline assignment: CDR1 MNHEY and CDR2 SMNVEV (reference sequence). The DNA of the CDR3 is TGTGCCAGCAGTTTATTAACTTGGGACAGGGGCTATGAGCAGTTCTTC. Translated, it gives CASSLLTWDRGYEQFF.

The rearrangement uses TRBV6-6 and TRBJ1-5; no clear D gene. This CDR3 has 14 amino acids. V was trimmed by 2 bases and J by 6 bases, leaving 11 bases between them. Germline V CDR1 and CDR2: MNHNY, SVGAGI (reference sequence). CDR3 region: CASSYPPPGQPQHF. The CDR3 DNA is TGTGCCAGCAGTTACCCCCCTCCCGGTCAGCCCCAGCATTTT.

The V gene is TRBV11-3, the J gene TRBJ1-4; D may be TRBD1 (6 bases). The germline V gene encodes CDR1 SGHNT and CDR2 YENEEA. CDR3 length: 14 residues. V was pared by 5 bases and J by 5 bases, with 12 bases between. CDR3 in DNA: TGTGCCAGCAGCCCAGGGGCCCTAAATGAAAAACTGTTTTTT. Translating gives CASSPGALNEKLFF.

The gene calls are TRBV19 and TRBJ1-5; 10 positions agree with TRBD1. The CDR3 spans 16 residues. V was clipped by 5 bases and J by 7 bases; unmatched bases: 11. Germline CDR1 and CDR2: LNHDA and SQIVND (reference sequence). The CDR3, as DNA: TGTGCCAGTAGTGCCCCGGGACAGGGGTTTCGGCAGCCCCAGCATTTT. Amino acid sequence: CASSAPGQGFRQPQHF. Based on the CDR3 plus reference TRBV19 and TRBJ1-5, the full variable domain is DGGITQSPKYLFRKEGQNVTLSCEQNLNHDAMYWYRQDPGQGLRLIYYSQIVNDFQKGDIAEGYSVSREKKESFPLTVTSAQKNPTAFYLCASSAPGQGFRQPQHFGDGTRLSIL.

The chain recombines TRBV29-1 with TRBJ1-2; D is undetermined. The CDR3 extends over 14 amino acids. Trimming pared 6 bases from V and 4 bases from J, leaving 18 bases between. Germline CDR1 is SQVTM and CDR2 is ANQGSEA. The CDR3 DNA is TGCAGCGTCGAGCCTCGACTAAGTAGCTATGGCTACACCTTC. This gives the protein CSVEPRLSSYGYTF.

CDR3 loop: CASRQATGENTF. CDR3 DNA sequence: TGTGCCAGCAGGCAAGCGACAGGGGAGAACACCTTC. The V gene is TRBV7-9, the J gene TRBJ1-2; TRBD1 aligns across 8 bases. Germline V gene data show CDR1 as SEHNR and CDR2 as FQNEAQ (reference sequence). Trimming cost V 6 bases and J 12 bases; bases outside gene matches: 9. The CDR3 contains 12 residues. The full variable domain, in which reference TRBV7-9 and TRBJ1-2 provide the parts outside the CDR3, is DTGVSQNPRHKITKRGQNVTFRCDPISEHNRLYWYRQTLGQGPEFLTYFQNEAQLEKSRLLSDRFSAERPKGSFSTLEIQRTEQGDSAMYLCASRQATGENTFGSGTRLTVV.

V gene TRBV28 combines with J gene TRBJ2-5; 12 bases match TRBD2. CDR3 length: 14 residues. V shed 8 bases and J 2 bases; nucleotides not matched to a gene: 3. Germline CDR1 and CDR2: MDHEN and SYDVKM. As DNA, the CDR3 is TGTGCCAGCGCTAGCGGGGGGGTGCAAGAGACCCAGTACTTC. This gives the protein CASASGGVQETQYF.